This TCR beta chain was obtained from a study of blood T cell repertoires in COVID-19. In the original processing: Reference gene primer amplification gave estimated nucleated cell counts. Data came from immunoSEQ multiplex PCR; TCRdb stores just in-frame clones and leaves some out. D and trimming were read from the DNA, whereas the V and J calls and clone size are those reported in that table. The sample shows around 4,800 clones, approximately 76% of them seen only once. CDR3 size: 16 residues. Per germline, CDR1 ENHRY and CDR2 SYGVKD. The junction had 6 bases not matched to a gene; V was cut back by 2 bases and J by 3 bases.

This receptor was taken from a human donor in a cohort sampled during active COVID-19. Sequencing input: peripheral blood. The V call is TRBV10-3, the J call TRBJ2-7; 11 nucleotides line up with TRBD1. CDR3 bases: TGTGCCATCAGTGAGCGACCGGGACAGGGGGTCTACGAGCAGTACTTC. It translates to CAISERPGQGVYEQYF.